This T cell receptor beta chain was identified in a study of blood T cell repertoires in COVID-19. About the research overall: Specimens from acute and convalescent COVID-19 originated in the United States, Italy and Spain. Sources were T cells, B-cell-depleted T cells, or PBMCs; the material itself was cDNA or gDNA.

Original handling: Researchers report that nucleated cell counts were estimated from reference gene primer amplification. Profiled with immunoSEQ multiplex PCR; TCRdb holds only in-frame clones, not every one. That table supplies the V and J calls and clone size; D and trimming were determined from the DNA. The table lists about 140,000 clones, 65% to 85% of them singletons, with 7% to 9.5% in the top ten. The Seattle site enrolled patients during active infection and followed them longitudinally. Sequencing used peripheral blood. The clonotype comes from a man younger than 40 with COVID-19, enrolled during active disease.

CDR3 region: CASSPSDRGHGYTF. DNA for the CDR3: TGTGCCAGCAGCCCGTCAGACAGGGGGCATGGCTACACCTTC. This chain connects TRBV11-1 to TRBJ1-2; 10 positions agree with TRBD1. This CDR3 has 14 amino acids. Germline V CDR1 and CDR2: SGHAT, FQDESV (reference sequence). J was trimmed by 6 bases and V by 5 bases; bases with no gene match: 6.